This T cell receptor (beta chain) originates from a study of blood T cell repertoires in COVID-19. Overall study context: Samples of COVID-19 (acute and convalescent) were obtained from the United States, Italy and Spain. PBMCs, B-cell-depleted T cells, or T cells were the source of the cDNA or gDNA that made up the material.

The CDR3 is 15 amino acids. CDR1 LNHDA and CDR2 SQIVND come from the germline V gene (reference sequence). With V trimmed by 4 bases and J by 3 bases, 8 bases remained unmatched. In the source study's methods: From reference gene primer amplification, estimates of nucleated cell counts were derived. Sequenced by immunoSEQ multiplex PCR; TCRdb stores in-frame clones only, minus some. The D gene and trimming were derived from the DNA, and the V and J assignments and clone size from that table. The sample has some 160,000 clones, 83% seen once. The rearrangement links TRBV19 to TRBJ2-7, with 8 bases that match TRBD2. The receptor's source is a human donor in a cohort sampled during active COVID-19. The material sequenced was peripheral blood. CDR3 loop: CASSNPPGGNYEQYF. The CDR3 DNA sequence: TGTGCCAGTAGTAACCCCCCGGGGGGGAACTACGAGCAGTACTTC.